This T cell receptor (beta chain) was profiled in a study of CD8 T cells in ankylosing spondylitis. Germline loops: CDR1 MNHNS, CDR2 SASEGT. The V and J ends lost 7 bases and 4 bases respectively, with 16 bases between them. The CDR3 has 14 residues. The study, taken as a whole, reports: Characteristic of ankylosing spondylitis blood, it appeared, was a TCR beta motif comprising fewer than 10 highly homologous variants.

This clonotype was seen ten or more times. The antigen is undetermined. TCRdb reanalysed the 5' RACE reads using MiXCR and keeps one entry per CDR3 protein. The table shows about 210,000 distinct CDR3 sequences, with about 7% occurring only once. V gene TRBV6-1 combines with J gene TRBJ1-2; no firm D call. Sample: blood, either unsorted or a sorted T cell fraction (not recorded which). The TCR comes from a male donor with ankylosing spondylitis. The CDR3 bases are TGTGCCAGCAAATTATTCGGGCCTTCCTATGGCTACACCTTC. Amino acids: CASKLFGPSYGYTF.